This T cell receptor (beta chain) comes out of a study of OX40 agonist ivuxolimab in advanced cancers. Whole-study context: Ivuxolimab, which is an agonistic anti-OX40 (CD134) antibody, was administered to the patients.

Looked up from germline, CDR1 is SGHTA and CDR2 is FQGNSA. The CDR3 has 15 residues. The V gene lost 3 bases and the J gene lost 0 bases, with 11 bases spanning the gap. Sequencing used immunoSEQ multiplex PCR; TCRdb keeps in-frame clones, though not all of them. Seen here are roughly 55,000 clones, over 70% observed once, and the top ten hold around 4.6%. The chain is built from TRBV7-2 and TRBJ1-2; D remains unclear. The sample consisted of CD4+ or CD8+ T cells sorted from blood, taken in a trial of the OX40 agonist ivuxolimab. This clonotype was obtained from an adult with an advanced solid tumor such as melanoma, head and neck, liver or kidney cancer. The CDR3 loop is CASSFSGGSNYGYTF. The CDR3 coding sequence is TGTGCCAGCAGCTTTTCCGGCGGCTCTAACTATGGCTACACCTTC.